This is a list of T cell receptor beta chains from one sample in a study of blood T cell repertoires in COVID-19. The data were produced by immunoSEQ multiplex PCR, yet TCRdb's version contains in-frame clones alone and is incomplete. The data show 250,000 to 300,000 clones, 85% to 90% seen once. Source material: peripheral blood. The source is a woman aged 40 to 50 who had recovered from COVID-19. Both conserved end residues are part of each CDR3. The order of the fields is J gene, CDR3 length, V gene, D gene, CDR3 protein, CDR3 DNA. The D gene is left open where the match is weak.

TRBJ2-1,16,TRBV25-1,TRBD2,CASSEGTSGRHNEQFF,TGTGCCAGCAGTGAAGGGACTAGCGGGAGACACAATGAGCAGTTCTTC
TRBJ1-5,17,TRBV10-3,.,CAISGGTGGVWNQPQHF,TGTGCCATCAGTGGAGGGACGGGCGGGGTCTGGAATCAGCCCCAGCATTTT
TRBJ2-3,15,TRBV24-1,TRBD2,CATSRTSGRTDTQYF,TGTGCCACCTCCCGGACTAGCGGCCGCACAGATACGCAGTATTTT
TRBJ2-5,16,TRBV7-2,TRBD2,CASSSGLAGGQETQYF,TGTGCCAGCAGCTCCGGACTAGCGGGAGGGCAAGAGACCCAGTACTTC
TRBJ2-7,15,TRBV7-2,.,CASSPRGTHPYEQYF,TGTGCCAGCAGCCCCCGGGGGACCCACCCCTACGAGCAGTACTTC
TRBJ2-5,14,TRBV5-1,.,CASSPPGTQETQYF,TGCGCCAGCAGCCCTCCGGGGACACAAGAGACCCAGTACTTC
TRBJ2-1,17,TRBV9,TRBD2,CASSVAGGRDTIAEQFF,TGTGCCAGCAGCGTAGCGGGCGGGAGGGACACCATTGCTGAGCAGTTCTTC
TRBJ2-3,17,TRBV20-1,TRBD2,CSASGASGRASTDTQYF,TGCAGTGCTAGTGGGGCTAGCGGGAGGGCTAGCACAGATACGCAGTATTTT
TRBJ1-3,14,TRBV3-1/TRBV3-2,TRBD1,CASSNRDRGNTIYF,TGTGCCAGCAGCAACCGGGACAGGGGAAACACCATATATTTT
TRBJ2-2,16,TRBV4-3,.,CASSQGRLANTGELFF,TGCGCCAGCAGCCAAGGGCGGTTGGCGAACACCGGGGAGCTGTTTTTT
TRBJ2-1,15,TRBV19,.,CASSESSVGFNEQFF,TGTGCCAGTAGTGAAAGTAGTGTGGGCTTCAATGAGCAGTTCTTC
TRBJ1-5,14,TRBV4-3,.,CASSQGAGNQPQHF,TGCGCCAGCAGCCAAGGGGCGGGGAATCAGCCCCAGCATTTT
TRBJ2-5,14,TRBV5-8,TRBD1,CASSPGTGVETQYF,TGTGCCAGCAGCCCCGGGACAGGGGTTGAGACCCAGTACTTC
TRBJ2-3,14,TRBV6-5,TRBD1,CASSYRGLGDTQYF,TGTGCCAGCAGTTACAGGGGGCTGGGAGATACGCAGTATTTT
TRBJ1-2,14,TRBV5-4,.,CASSFTTGHYGYTF,TGTGCCAGCAGCTTCACGACAGGCCACTATGGCTACACCTTC
TRBJ1-4,12,TRBV29-1,TRBD1,CSGRGRVEKLFF,TGCAGCGGTAGGGGGCGGGTTGAAAAACTGTTTTTT
TRBJ1-1,15,TRBV27,.,CASSLSPEGATEAFF,TGTGCCAGCAGTTTAAGTCCCGAGGGTGCCACTGAAGCTTTCTTT
TRBJ2-1,16,TRBV7-2,.,CASSPRAPGQFDEQFF,TGTGCCAGCAGCCCCCGGGCCCCAGGGCAGTTCGATGAGCAGTTCTTC